Below are 2 T cell receptor beta chains sequenced from a single sample in a study of type 1 regulatory T cells. TCRdb redid the calling of the reads with MiXCR, one entry per CDR3 protein. This sample has about 14,000 distinct CDR3 sequences; about an eighth occur once, and the top ten carry over 15%. No antigens are known for them. What was sequenced was cultured T cells, either the whole culture or a sorted T cell fraction (not recorded which). These receptors were obtained from a human donor in good health.

This chain joins TRBV5-1 and TRBJ2-1; D not resolved. CDR3 length: 14 residues. CDR1 and CDR2 (germline): SGHRS, YFSETQ. The V end was cut by 8 bases, the J end by 3 bases, with 15 bases between. The DNA of the CDR3 is TGCGCCAGTCGCCCGGACGTAGTCTACAATGAGCAGTTCTTC. It encodes CASRPDVVYNEQFF.

This clonotype was seen a few times. Possible read error: a much larger clone is one base away. Here the CDR3 reads CASSLDVSYNEQFF. CDR3 DNA sequence: TGCGCCAGCAGCTTAGATGTCTCCTACAATGAGCAGTTCTTC. The rearrangement uses TRBV5-1 and TRBJ2-1; the D is unclear. Trimming pared 2 bases from V and 0 bases from J, leaving 6 bases between. Germline V gene sequence: CDR1 SGHRS, CDR2 YFSETQ. CDR3 length equals 14 residues.